Sequencing of this T cell receptor (beta chain) was carried out in a study of blood T cell repertoires in COVID-19. Using immunoSEQ multiplex PCR, the repertoire was profiled, and TCRdb retains in-frame clones only, with some absent. The repertoire has roughly 300,000 clones, 83% of them found once; the top ten carry roughly 9.4%. V lost 4 bases and J lost 7, with 14 bases in between. The CDR3 runs 15 residues. Per the germline V gene, CDR1 is LGHNA and CDR2 is YSLEER. The sample comprised peripheral blood. This TCR was sampled from a woman aged 50 to 60 who had recovered from COVID-19. The V gene is TRBV4-3, the J gene TRBJ1-6, with D uncertain. The CDR3 nucleotides are TGCGCCAGCAGCCCCGACTCAAGCGGGAATTCACCCCTCCACTTT. It encodes CASSPDSSGNSPLHF.